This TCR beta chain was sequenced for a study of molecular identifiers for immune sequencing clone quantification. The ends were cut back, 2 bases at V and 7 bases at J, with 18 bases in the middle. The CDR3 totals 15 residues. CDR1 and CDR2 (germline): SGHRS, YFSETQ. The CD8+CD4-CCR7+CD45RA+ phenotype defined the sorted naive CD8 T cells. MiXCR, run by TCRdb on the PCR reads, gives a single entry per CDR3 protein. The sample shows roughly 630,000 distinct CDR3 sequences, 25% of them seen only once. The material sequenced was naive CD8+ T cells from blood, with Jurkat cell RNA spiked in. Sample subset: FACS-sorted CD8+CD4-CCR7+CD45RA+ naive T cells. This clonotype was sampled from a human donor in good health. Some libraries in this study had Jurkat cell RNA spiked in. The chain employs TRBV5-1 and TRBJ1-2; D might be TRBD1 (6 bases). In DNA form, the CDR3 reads TGCGCCAGCAGCTTTTATCCAGGGGAGACGAGTGGCTACACCTTC. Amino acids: CASSFYPGETSGYTF.